This T cell receptor beta chain was found in a study of CD8+ T cells in alopecia areata (dated by TCRdb to 2016 to 2019). Turning to the overall study: To study T cell clonal expansion in alopecia areata, the researchers applied high-throughput TCRbeta sequencing to both the C3H/HeJ mouse model and human patients. RNA was extracted with the PAXgene miRNA kit for fixed scalp, the miRNeasy kit for PBMCs, and the RNeasy kit for mouse skin. Scalp clonality was compared among normal scalp (n=4), patchy alopecia areata scalp (n=8), and alopecia totalis/universalis scalp (n=8). Human TCRbeta sequencing covered scalp tissue and sorted CD4+ and CD8+ peripheral blood T cells from patchy and totalis/universalis alopecia areata patients and healthy controls. TCRbeta CDR3 regions were amplified by immunoSEQ multiplex PCR using 35 Vbeta forward and 13 Jbeta reverse primers.

Regarding this clone: Its target antigen remains unknown. Base quality data are lacking; no much larger clone is found one base away.

In 4 to 6 patients from the biomarker study, an additional sort separated CD25+CD127- cells out of the CD4+ cells. From alopecia areata patients, peripheral blood was collected along with lesional scalp punch biopsies. PBMCs were isolated by density centrifugation and stained for CD3, CD4 and CD8, after which CD4+ and CD8+ T cells were sorted on a FACSAria. Untreated alopecia areata patients were recruited as part of a multicenter biomarker study. Libraries were built with the immunoSEQ multiplex PCR assay. RNA was extracted from all samples and reverse transcribed into cDNA, which served as template for TCR sequencing. SuperScript III was used to make first-strand cDNA, primed with a 2:1 mix of oligo-dT and random hexamers. A synthetic immune receptor repertoire was used to gauge amplification bias, and whatever bias remained was removed computationally. Regarding the original processing steps: Raw reads were preprocessed for error removal, and CDR3 was defined according to IMGT conventions as running from the conserved cysteine to phenylalanine. Clonality was computed by normalizing Shannon entropy by log2 of the number of productive unique TCRs and subtracting the result from 1. CD4 or CD8 identity of scalp clones was inferred by cross-referencing scalp TCRbeta sequences with sorted blood CD4 and CD8 repertoires. Entries here come from immuneACCESS through TCRdb and include only in-frame sequences with V and J called. Some clones fail to appear in such tables; in the studies checked, an unresolved V gene covers under half of the shortfall, and the cause of the remainder is unknown. Clone size and V and J calls were adopted from that table, with D and trimming inferred from the DNA. The sample table holds around 36,000 clones, of which nearly 55% were seen once. Under 2% of the sample is held by the ten biggest clonotypes.

The full study reports these points: Scalp TCR repertoire analysis is complicated because resident alphabeta T cells in normal human skin are also sequenced, whereas mouse skin is dominated by gammadelta T cells. Shared TCR sequences between patients were less evident than in mice, which may be partly attributable to HLA diversity in the patient population. Compared with normal scalp, lesional scalp, particularly in alopecia totalis/universalis, had higher clonality and more expanded CD8+ clones, which suggests antigenic drive.

The germline V gene supplies CDR1 SNHLY and CDR2 FYNNEI. The CDR3 measures 15 amino acids from cysteine to phenylalanine. Here the CDR3 DNA is all that survives: 45 bases in frame from base 1. V is pruned by 4 bases and J by 0 bases, leaving 3 bases of the junction without a gene match. The clonotype originates from a human donor with alopecia areata. The sample was CD4+ Tregs sorted from blood. Recombination linked TRBV2 to TRBJ2-1; 7 bases in between match TRBD1. CDR3 region: CASSGSGGSYNEQFF. The DNA sequence is as follows: TGTGCCAGCAGTGGATCAGGGGGCTCCTACAATGAGCAGTTCTTC.